The 4 T cell receptor beta chains below all came from one sample that was sequenced in a study of cytomegalovirus exposure and HLA in healthy donors. 13 Jbeta primers and 60 Vbeta primers were used for the PCR. TCRdb keeps only in-frame clones here, not all; method: immunoSEQ multiplex PCR. The sample gives approximately 190,000 clones, 70% of which show up once; about 2.5% is in the top ten. Sequenced: PBMCs. Receptors were obtained from a man in his forties in good health and CMV-seropositive.

The rearrangement links TRBV6-1 to TRBJ1-1; D might be TRBD1 (6 bases). Germline assignment: CDR1 MNHNS and CDR2 SASEGT. Trimming removed 5 bases from V and 8 bases from J, with 18 bases in between. This CDR3 region has 14 residues. In DNA, the CDR3 is TGTGCCAGCAGTCCCCCGGTCGAGGACAGAGAAGCTTTCTTT. Protein sequence: CASSPPVEDREAFF.

In its sample, this clone was seen once. The chain is built from TRBV28 and TRBJ1-2; 8 bases fit TRBD1. The CDR3 length is 16 residues. Looked up from germline, CDR1 is MDHEN and CDR2 is SYDVKM. V dropped 2 bases and J dropped 4; count of bases not matched to a gene: 9. This CDR3 reads CASSLSRGPLSYGYTF. The CDR3 nucleotides are TGTGCCAGCAGTTTAAGCAGGGGGCCCCTATCCTATGGCTACACCTTC.

Remarks on this clone: Other DNA sequences within the sample encode an identical CDR3. This sequence joins TRBV19 and TRBJ1-5, with unresolved D. The V and J ends lost 7 bases and 0 bases respectively, with 7 bases between them. The CDR3 length is 13 residues. Germline V gene sequence: CDR1 LNHDA, CDR2 SQIVND (reference sequence). CDR3 nucleotide sequence: TGTGCCAGTAACAGAATTAGCAATCAGCCCCAGCATTTT. Protein: CASNRISNQPQHF.

The gene calls are TRBV28 and TRBJ2-7, with 8 positions matching TRBD1. In germline, CDR1 is MDHEN, CDR2 SYDVKM. The V and J ends lost 5 bases and 3 bases, in that order; junction bases with no gene match: 6. The CDR3 covers 14 residues. CDR3 DNA: TGTGCCAGCAGTCTCACAGGGGGGAGCTACGAGCAGTACTTC. Residues: CASSLTGGSYEQYF. Together with reference TRBV28 and TRBJ2-7, the CDR3 gives the full variable domain: DVKVTQSSRYLVKRTGEKVFLECVQDMDHENMFWYRQDPGLGLRLIYFSYDVKMKEKGDIPEGYSVSREKKERFSLILESASTNQTSMYLCASSLTGGSYEQYFGPGTRLTVT.